The 12 T cell receptor beta chains presented below share a single source sample, sequenced in a study of PD-L1 blockade in urothelial cancer. Assay used: immunoSEQ multiplex PCR; TCRdb lists only in-frame clones, some missing. The table records approximately 65,000 clones, roughly 91% of them present only once. Sequencing used PBMCs, obtained around atezolizumab (anti-PD-L1) treatment. The receptors originated from a man aged 60-69 years with urothelial cancer.

The chain uses TRBV5-1 and TRBJ2-7; perhaps TRBD1 as D (5 bases). The V gene's germline CDR1 is SGHRS and CDR2 YFSETQ. This CDR3 has 16 residues. V was cut by 0 bases and J by 5 bases, with 18 bases left in between. The CDR3: CASSLGLRQGRHEQYF. The CDR3 nucleotides read TGCGCCAGCAGCTTGGGATTAAGGCAGGGCCGGCACGAGCAGTACTTC. The entire variable domain, with the rest obtained from reference TRBV5-1 and TRBJ2-7, is as follows: KAGVTQTPRYLIKTRGQQVTLSCSPISGHRSVSWYQQTPGQGLQFLFEYFSETQRNKGNFPGRFSGRQFSNSRSEMNVSTLELGDSALYLCASSLGLRQGRHEQYFGPGTRLTVT.

The V gene is TRBV7-8, the J gene TRBJ2-1, with 9 bases fitting TRBD2. CDR1 and CDR2 from the germline V gene are SGHVS and FQNEAQ. J gave up 3 bases and V 3 bases, and 3 bases lay outside the gene matches. The CDR3 runs to 15 residues. For the CDR3, the DNA is TGTGCCAGCAGCTTGAGACTAGCGGACTACAATGAGCAGTTCTTC. This translates into CASSLRLADYNEQFF.

The V and J genes are TRBV4-1 and TRBJ2-5; 13 bases fit TRBD2. The CDR3 consists of 14 residues. V trimming: 4 bases; J trimming: 5 bases; junction bases outside the gene matches: 1. Germline V CDR1 and CDR2: MGHRA, YSYEKL. The CDR3 loop reads CASSPTSGRETQYF. As DNA, the CDR3 is TGCGCCAGCAGCCCGACTAGCGGGAGGGAGACCCAGTACTTC.

This chain uses TRBV18 with TRBJ2-1; TRBD2 agrees at 12 bases. V shed 5 bases and J 0 bases; nucleotides not matched to a gene: 2. Looked up from germline, CDR1 is KGHSH and CDR2 is LQKENI. There are 16 residues in the CDR3. The CDR3 reads CASSSTSGGSYNEQFF. CDR3 coding DNA: TGTGCCAGCTCATCGACTAGCGGGGGCTCCTACAATGAGCAGTTCTTC.

V gene TRBV5-1 combines with J gene TRBJ1-5, with 7 bases lining up with TRBD1. CDR1 is SGHRS and CDR2 is YFSETQ in the germline V gene. Trimming cost V 4 bases and J 2 bases; bases outside gene matches: 6. The CDR3 is 15 amino acids. Written as DNA, the CDR3 is TGCGCCAGCAGCACAGGGGTTGGGGGCAATCAGCCCCAGCATTTT. This sequence encodes CASSTGVGGNQPQHF.

The rearrangement joins TRBV9 to TRBJ1-1, with D unresolved. Trimming took 3 bases from V and 0 from J, leaving 6 bases between them. Germline CDR1 and CDR2: SGDLS and YYNGEE. CDR3 size: 13 residues. As DNA, the CDR3 is TGTGCCAGCAGCGGGTACTTGAACACTGAAGCTTTCTTT. This codes for CASSGYLNTEAFF.

The chain links TRBV19 to TRBJ1-3; D may be TRBD1 (5 bases). Germline CDR1 LNHDA, CDR2 SQIVND (reference sequence). Trimming left V 9 bases short and J 0 bases short, with 15 bases between. This CDR3 contains 15 residues. DNA of the CDR3: TGTGCCAGCGGGACTGGCGGGGGCTCTGGAAACACCATATATTTT. Translating it yields CASGTGGGSGNTIYF.

The rearrangement joins TRBV27 to TRBJ2-7, with D perhaps TRBD1 (5 bases). Trimming cost V 2 bases and J 1 base, with 15 bases left between them. Germline CDR1 reads MNHEY; CDR2 reads SMNVEV (reference sequence). This CDR3 spans 16 amino acids. The chain's CDR3 is CASSLPLRVGSYEQYF. CDR3 DNA sequence: TGTGCCAGCAGTTTACCCCTCAGGGTCGGGTCCTACGAGCAGTACTTC.

This rearrangement joins TRBV11-2 to TRBJ2-1, with D perhaps matching TRBD2 (6 bases). Germline V gives CDR1 SGHAT, CDR2 FQNNGV. Trimming stripped 7 bases from V and 7 bases from J, with 17 bases between. CDR3 length: 14 residues. CDR3 region: CASTGAGNGNEQFF. The CDR3 DNA is TGTGCCAGCACTGGAGCGGGTAACGGAAATGAGCAGTTCTTC.

The rearrangement links TRBV10-1 to TRBJ2-7; 9 bases match TRBD2. Trimming at V came to 0 bases and at J to 4 bases, leaving 7 bases not matched to a gene. Per the germline V gene, CDR1 is WNHNN and CDR2 is SYGVQD (reference sequence). The CDR3 is 16 amino acids. CDR3 nucleotide sequence: TGCGCCAGCAGTGAGTCGATGGGGACTAGCTATTACGAGCAGTACTTC. Translation: CASSESMGTSYYEQYF.

The chain combines TRBV7-2 with TRBJ2-7, with TRBD2 as a possible D gene (6 bases). Per the germline V gene, CDR1 is SGHTA and CDR2 is FQGNSA. The V end lost 3 bases, the J end lost 7 bases, and 10 bases lay between the germline ends. The CDR3 is made up of 12 amino acids. CDR3 sequence (DNA): TGTGCCAGCAGCTTGGACCGGGGGGAGCAGTACTTC. As protein: CASSLDRGEQYF.

The CDR3 DNA reads TGCGCCAGCAGCCAAAGGGGGCCCGGGGAGCTGTTTTTT. It specifies CASSQRGPGELFF. The rearrangement uses TRBV4-3 and TRBJ2-2; 7 nucleotides agree with TRBD1. CDR3 length equals 13 residues. J gave up 6 bases and V 2 bases, and 0 bases lay outside the gene matches. Germline-derived CDR1 and CDR2 are LGHNA and YSLEER.